One and the same sample provided the 9 T cell receptor beta chains below, sequenced in a study of T cell repertoires in cytomegalovirus infection. MiXCR, run by TCRdb on the reads, gives a single entry per CDR3 protein. The sample has roughly 720,000 distinct CDR3 sequences, under 40% seen once. The sequenced sample was PBMCs. Source of these receptors: a human donor in good health (CMV status not recorded). Some clones in this sample may be carry-over from other donors' samples.

Here the CDR3 reads CASSQHRYSYEQYF. The CDR3 region has the DNA TGCGCCAGCAGCCAGCACAGGTACTCCTACGAGCAGTACTTC. The chain joins TRBV4-1 to TRBJ2-7; D is possibly TRBD1 (5 bases). The CDR3 spans 14 residues. Trimming took 3 bases from V and 0 from J, leaving 9 bases between them. Germline V gene sequence: CDR1 MGHRA, CDR2 YSYEKL.

This clonotype was counted only a few times. V is TRBV19 and J is TRBJ2-6; D gene uncertain. CDR3 length: 15 amino acids. Germline assignment: CDR1 LNHDA and CDR2 SQIVND (reference sequence). Trimming cost V 2 bases and J 0 bases, with 5 bases left between them. The CDR3 loop is CASSIMGSGANVLTF. In nucleotides, the CDR3 is TGTGCCAGTAGTATAATGGGCTCTGGGGCCAACGTCCTGACTTTC. Full variable domain (outside the CDR3, taken from reference TRBV19 and TRBJ2-6): DGGITQSPKYLFRKEGQNVTLSCEQNLNHDAMYWYRQDPGQGLRLIYYSQIVNDFQKGDIAEGYSVSREKKESFPLTVTSAQKNPTAFYLCASSIMGSGANVLTFGAGSRLTVL.

This chain uses TRBV19 with TRBJ2-2; possible D gene TRBD2, 6 bases. Looked up from germline, CDR1 is LNHDA and CDR2 is SQIVND (reference sequence). With 6 bases removed from V and 0 bases from J, the gap between germline ends came to 14 bases. This CDR3 is 16 amino acids long. The CDR3 region is CASRDRTGANTGELFF. The CDR3 coding sequence is TGTGCCAGTAGAGATCGGACGGGAGCGAACACCGGGGAGCTGTTTTTT.

This clonotype came up many times. The CDR3 sequence is CASSQGGNYGYTF. CDR3 nucleotide sequence: TGTGCCAGCAGTCAAGGGGGGAACTATGGCTACACCTTC. The chain has TRBV25-1 and TRBJ1-2; perhaps TRBD1 as D (6 bases). V gave up 5 bases and J gave up 2 bases, with 9 bases separating them. The CDR3 runs 13 residues. Germline-derived CDR1 and CDR2 are MGHDK and SYGVNS.

The chain links TRBV5-8 to TRBJ2-2; D possibly corresponds to TRBD1 (5 bases). Germline values: CDR1 SGHTS, CDR2 YDEGEE. Trimming removed 0 bases from V and 6 bases from J, with 15 bases in between. The CDR3 length is 16 residues. In nucleotides, the CDR3 is TGTGCCAGCAGCTTGGTCTCAGGGTCACGGTCCGGGGAGCTGTTTTTT. This encodes CASSLVSGSRSGELFF.

This clonotype was seen only a few times. The chain has TRBV5-6 and TRBJ1-2; TRBD1 aligns across 8 bases. The CDR3 consists of 16 residues. Trimming removed 0 bases from V and 1 base from J; junction bases left unmatched: 5. Germline CDR1 is SGHDT and CDR2 is YYEEEE. CDR3 residues: CASSLARDRSNYGYTF. The CDR3 region has the DNA TGTGCCAGCAGCTTGGCCCGGGACAGGAGTAACTATGGCTACACCTTC.

The CDR3 DNA sequence: TGCAGCGTTGACAGGGATGAGACTCAGCCCCAGCATTTT. Its protein is CSVDRDETQPQHF. The rearrangement links TRBV29-1 to TRBJ1-5; D might be TRBD1 (5 bases). From germline, CDR1 is SQVTM and CDR2 ANQGSEA. The CDR3 totals 13 residues. V was pared by 3 bases and J by 6 bases, with 12 bases between. The whole variable domain, remainder taken from reference TRBV29-1 and TRBJ1-5, is SAVISQKPSRDICQRGTSLTIQCQVDSQVTMMFWYRQQPGQSLTLIATANQGSEATYESGFVIDKFPISRPNLTFSTLTVSNMSPEDSSIYLCSVDRDETQPQHFGDGTRLSIL.

In the case of this clonotype: Being one base from a much bigger clone, this may be a read error. The gene calls are TRBV2 and TRBJ1-6; D gene uncertain. Trimming took off 3 bases at V and 0 bases at J, with 6 bases between the two ends. Germline V gives CDR1 SNHLY, CDR2 FYNNEI. The CDR3 spans 15 residues. The CDR3 spells CASSDGSSYNSPLHF. The DNA for the CDR3 is TGTGCCAGCAGTGACGGGAGCTCCTATAATTCACCCCTCCACTTT.

This clonotype came up many times. The rearrangement links TRBV7-2 to TRBJ2-4; D remains unclear. V lost 4 bases and J 4 bases, leaving 8 bases between the germline ends. CDR3 length equals 13 residues. Germline V gene sequence: CDR1 SGHTA, CDR2 FQGNSA. The CDR3 bases are TGTGCCAGCAGCTCTGATTCGAAAAACATTCAGTACTTC. This codes for CASSSDSKNIQYF.